The 23 T cell receptor beta chains reported below all come from one sample, sequenced in a study of T cells in localized non-small cell lung cancer. Only in-frame clones appear in the TCRdb table, and some are missing; sequencing was by immunoSEQ multiplex PCR. This sample has around 15,000 clones, with about 85% found just once. The sample in question was peripheral blood, obtained before any cancer treatment. The receptors shown here come from a female donor at least 60 years old with stage I squamous cell lung carcinoma.

V and J are TRBV6-6 and TRBJ1-2; D uncertain. CDR3 length: 12 amino acids. The V end lost 0 bases, the J end lost 10 bases, and 9 bases lay between the germline ends. Germline V gene sequence: CDR1 MNHNY, CDR2 SVGAGI (reference sequence). The CDR3 nucleotides are TGTGCCAGCAGTTACTCGGCGGGATCCTACACCTTC. This codes for CASSYSAGSYTF.

The chain recombines TRBV19 with TRBJ2-3; D is perhaps TRBD2 (5 bases). The CDR3 extends over 14 amino acids. Trimming stripped 4 bases from V and 0 bases from J, with 8 bases between. CDR1 is LNHDA, CDR2 SQIVND, per germline (reference sequence). The CDR3 region is CASSRRSSTDTQYF. The CDR3 DNA follows: TGTGCCAGTAGTAGGAGGTCTAGCACAGATACGCAGTATTTT.

This sequence joins TRBV28 and TRBJ2-1, with 13 bases aligning to TRBD2. Per germline, CDR1 MDHEN and CDR2 SYDVKM. The CDR3 has 17 residues. V shed 6 bases, J shed 4 bases, and the junction held 9 bases outside the gene matches. Written as DNA, the CDR3 is TGTGCCAGCAGCACCGGGACTAGCGGGGTTCGTTACAATGAGCAGTTCTTC. It specifies CASSTGTSGVRYNEQFF.

V is TRBV9 and J is TRBJ2-1; unclear D gene. Germline loops: CDR1 SGDLS, CDR2 YYNGEE. The V and J ends lost 2 bases and 4 bases respectively, with 10 bases between them. CDR3 length: 14 amino acids. DNA of the CDR3: TGTGCCAGCAGCGTGATGACGGTATACAATGAGCAGTTCTTC. This gives the protein CASSVMTVYNEQFF.

The rearrangement links TRBV7-9 to TRBJ1-1; perhaps TRBD1 as D (6 bases). The CDR3 spans 15 residues. Trimming shortened V by 0 bases and J by 5 bases, and 13 bases separated the two germline ends. CDR1 SEHNR and CDR2 FQNEAQ come from the germline V gene (reference sequence). In nucleotides, the CDR3 is TGTGCCAGCAGCTTAGCGGGGGCGGGAGGAACTGAAGCTTTCTTT. Its translation: CASSLAGAGGTEAFF.

The gene calls are TRBV11-2 and TRBJ1-2; D unresolved. V was shortened by 5 bases and J by 14 bases, with 18 bases between the two germline ends. CDR1 and CDR2 from the germline V gene are SGHAT and FQNNGV. The CDR3 length is 12 residues. In DNA form, the CDR3 reads TGTGCCAGCAGCCCAACATCATCGACTTGGACCTTC. Its translation: CASSPTSSTWTF.

The gene calls are TRBV7-2 and TRBJ2-7, with 10 bases fitting TRBD2. This CDR3 comprises 15 residues. V lost 0 bases and J lost 3; bases outside the gene matches: 2. Germline-derived CDR1 and CDR2 are SGHTA and FQGNSA. The CDR3 DNA reads as TGTGCCAGCAGCTTAGCGGCTAGCGGGAGCTACGAGCAGTACTTC. Its protein product is CASSLAASGSYEQYF. The complete variable domain, with remaining parts taken from reference TRBV7-2 and TRBJ2-7, reads GAGVSQSPSNKVTEKGKDVELRCDPISGHTALYWYRQSLGQGLEFLIYFQGNSAPDKSGLPSDRFSAERTGGSVSTLTIQRTQQEDSAVYLCASSLAASGSYEQYFGPGTRLTVT.

The rearrangement links TRBV28 to TRBJ2-1; D not certain. The V gene's germline CDR1 is MDHEN and CDR2 SYDVKM. Deletions cut 3 bases from V and 4 bases from J, with 4 bases between. The CDR3 runs to 12 residues. CDR3 loop: CASSFPYNEQFF. In nucleotides, the CDR3 is TGTGCCAGCAGTTTCCCGTACAATGAGCAGTTCTTC.

For the CDR3, the DNA is TGTGCCAGCTCAGACGGGAGAAACACTGAAGCTTTCTTT. Protein product: CASSDGRNTEAFF. The chain links TRBV7-3 to TRBJ1-1; D is uncertain. Trimming stripped 8 bases from V and 2 bases from J, with 12 bases between. CDR1 and CDR2 (germline): SGHTA, FQGTGA. CDR3 length: 13 amino acids.

This clone was found a few times. This rearrangement joins TRBV6-6 to TRBJ1-2; D gene unclear. This CDR3 spans 12 amino acids. V gave up 7 bases and J gave up 4 bases, with 10 bases separating them. Germline V gene data show CDR1 as MNHNY and CDR2 as SVGAGI (reference sequence). The CDR3 region is CASTDYAYGYTF. CDR3 sequence (DNA): TGTGCCAGCACCGATTATGCCTATGGCTACACCTTC.

The rearrangement uses TRBV25-1 and TRBJ1-2; tentatively, D is TRBD1 (5 bases). V dropped 6 bases and J dropped 4 bases, with 12 bases sitting between them. There are 13 residues in the CDR3. Germline CDR1 reads MGHDK; CDR2 reads SYGVNS. The CDR3 bases are TGTGCCAGCAGGGGGACGGACTCCTATGGCTACACCTTC. Protein sequence: CASRGTDSYGYTF.

Notes on this clone: Its ends do not fully match the called genes, so a read error is possible. The chain employs TRBV7-9 and TRBJ1-1; D remains unclear. The CDR3 runs to 11 residues. The germline V gene has CDR1 SEHNR and CDR2 FQNEAQ (reference sequence). CDR3 residues: CASSLERSWDF. CDR3 nucleotide sequence: TGTGCCAGCAGCTTAGAAAGGTCATGGGACTTT.

In its sample, this clone was seen once. This chain joins TRBV6-1 and TRBJ1-1; maybe TRBD1 (5 bases). CDR1 and CDR2 (germline): MNHNS, SASEGT. The CDR3 sequence is 14 residues long. Trimming removed 2 bases at V and 4 bases at J, with 11 bases between. The CDR3 here is CASSEMGGGTEAFF. The CDR3 DNA reads as TGTGCCAGCAGTGAAATGGGTGGGGGCACTGAAGCTTTCTTT.

The chain carries TRBV7-3 and TRBJ2-2; D not certain. V was cut by 1 base and J by 5 bases, with 11 bases left in between. In germline, CDR1 is SGHTA, CDR2 FQGTGA. The CDR3 length is 15 residues. The CDR3 sequence is CASSLSRSWTGELFF. DNA of the CDR3: TGTGCCAGCAGCTTAAGTAGATCTTGGACCGGGGAGCTGTTTTTT.

The genes are TRBV7-9 and TRBJ2-3, with TRBD1 matching over 8 bases. The CDR3 runs 14 residues. Germline loops: CDR1 SEHNR, CDR2 FQNEAQ (reference sequence). V was clipped by 5 bases and J by 4 bases; unmatched bases: 5. The CDR3 DNA follows: TGTGCCAGCAGCCCGGACAGGGAGGCAGATACGCAGTATTTT. Encoded protein: CASSPDREADTQYF.

V usage is TRBV27 and J usage is TRBJ1-2; D call uncertain. Per the germline V gene, CDR1 is MNHEY and CDR2 is SMNVEV (reference sequence). With 0 bases removed from V and 0 bases from J, the gap between germline ends came to 11 bases. This CDR3 has 16 residues. The CDR3 nucleotides read TGTGCCAGCAGTTTATCAATGGGCTCCCCTAACTATGGCTACACCTTC. Amino acids: CASSLSMGSPNYGYTF.

This CDR3 reads CASSLQGYTEAFF. The CDR3 DNA follows: TGTGCCAGCAGCTTACAGGGGTACACTGAAGCTTTCTTT. The chain joins TRBV11-2 to TRBJ1-1, with a possible D match to TRBD1 (6 bases). There are 13 residues in the CDR3. In germline, CDR1 is SGHAT, CDR2 FQNNGV. V lost 2 bases and J lost 3, with 7 bases in between.

Note on this clone: One junction end disagrees with the germline gene, perhaps due to a read error. The chain joins TRBV5-3 to TRBJ2-7; D unclear. TRBV5-3 qualifies as an ORF whose function is uncertain. The CDR3 runs to 15 residues. CDR3: CASSSPGPTVYEQYF. CDR3 DNA sequence: TGTGCCAGCAGCTCTCCGGGCCCTACGGTTTACGAGCAGTACTTC.

The chain carries TRBV28 and TRBJ2-1, with D possibly matching TRBD2 (5 bases). Germline V gene data show CDR1 as MDHEN and CDR2 as SYDVKM. The CDR3 consists of 13 residues. The V end was cut by 4 bases, the J end by 2 bases, with 6 bases between. CDR3 sequence: CASSSGTYNEQFF. The CDR3 bases are TGTGCCAGCAGTTCCGGGACCTACAATGAGCAGTTCTTC.

The chain is built from TRBV5-1 and TRBJ2-3; D gene ambiguous. The CDR3 length is 16 residues. Germline V lookup: CDR1 SGHRS, CDR2 YFSETQ. Trimming stripped 4 bases from V and 6 bases from J, with 21 bases between. The CDR3 is CASSLHLDIRRDTQYF. Written as DNA, the CDR3 is TGCGCCAGCAGCCTCCACCTCGACATACGAAGGGATACGCAGTATTTT.

The chain recombines TRBV4-1 with TRBJ1-2, with 7 bases lining up with TRBD1. Germline CDR1 and CDR2: MGHRA and YSYEKL. The V segment lost 4 bases and the J segment 2 bases; nucleotides outside the gene matches: 7. This CDR3 is 15 amino acids long. For the CDR3, the DNA is TGCGCCAGCAGCCCCCCGACAGGGATCAACTATGGCTACACCTTC. Translating gives CASSPPTGINYGYTF.

The chain couples TRBV6-4 to TRBJ1-5; D is unresolved. Trimming removed 6 bases at V and 6 bases at J, with 12 bases between. This CDR3 has 13 residues. Germline V gives CDR1 MRHNA, CDR2 SNTAGT. The CDR3 reads CASSEDAGQPQHF. CDR3 sequence (DNA): TGTGCCAGCAGCGAGGACGCGGGTCAGCCCCAGCATTTT.

The V and J genes are TRBV5-5 and TRBJ2-4; D is undetermined. The germline V gene encodes CDR1 SGHKS and CDR2 YYEKEE (reference sequence). Trimming shortened V by 1 base and J by 0 bases, and 5 bases separated the two germline ends. The CDR3 is made up of 14 amino acids. In DNA form, the CDR3 reads TGTGCCAGCAGCTTGCAAATAGCCAAAAACATTCAGTACTTC. Amino acid sequence: CASSLQIAKNIQYF.